Presented here are 11 T cell receptor beta chains from one specimen sequenced in a study of blood T cell repertoires in COVID-19. Sequenced by immunoSEQ multiplex PCR; TCRdb stores in-frame clones only, minus some. The data contain around 470,000 clones, about 90% of them singletons. The sample comprised PBMCs or T cells enriched from blood (not recorded which). Receptors were obtained from a man aged 18-30 years who had recovered from COVID-19.

The rearrangement links TRBV3-1 (or the pseudogene TRBV3-2) to TRBJ1-5, with D possibly matching TRBD1 (5 bases). V lost 2 bases and J 9 bases, leaving 14 bases between the germline ends. Germline V gene lookup returns CDR1 LGHDT and CDR2 YNNKEL (reference sequence). There are 14 residues in the CDR3. In nucleotides, the CDR3 is TGTGCCAGCAGCCAAAGGGGCGAGGATTGGCCCCAGCATTTT. It encodes CASSQRGEDWPQHF.

This clone has only one observation. V gene TRBV19 combines with J gene TRBJ1-3, with unresolved D. The CDR3 sequence is 15 residues long. V was shortened by 1 base and J by 0 bases, with 7 bases between the two germline ends. Germline V gene lookup returns CDR1 LNHDA and CDR2 SQIVND (reference sequence). The CDR3 DNA sequence: TGTGCCAGTAGTATAGGTCACATCTCTGGAAACACCATATATTTT. Amino acid sequence: CASSIGHISGNTIYF.

The chain is built from TRBV2 and TRBJ1-4, with D possibly matching TRBD1 (5 bases). V lost 8 bases and J lost 3, with 13 bases in between. The length of the CDR3 is 14 residues. Germline-derived CDR1 and CDR2 are SNHLY and FYNNEI. This chain's CDR3 is CASQGGLANEKLFF. CDR3 DNA: TGTGCCAGCCAGGGCGGTCTGGCTAATGAAAAACTGTTTTTT.

V is TRBV7-9 and J is TRBJ2-1, with 8 bases that match TRBD1. V trimming: 2 bases; J trimming: 2 bases; junction bases outside the gene matches: 8. This CDR3 contains 17 residues. Germline CDR1 reads SEHNR; CDR2 reads FQNEAQ (reference sequence). This CDR3 is CASSLKFGQGTYNEQFF. The CDR3 DNA reads TGTGCCAGCAGCTTAAAATTCGGACAGGGTACCTACAATGAGCAGTTCTTC.

The chain recombines TRBV5-6 with TRBJ2-2; TRBD2 matches at 9 bases. Germline loops: CDR1 SGHDT, CDR2 YYEEEE. V trimming: 0 bases; J trimming: 5 bases; junction bases outside the gene matches: 2. The CDR3 sequence is 15 residues long. Here the CDR3 DNA reads TGTGCCAGCAGCTTGGTTGCGGGAGGGACCGGGGAGCTGTTTTTT. It codes for CASSLVAGGTGELFF.

This clone was observed at least ten times. The rearrangement joins TRBV2 to TRBJ1-5; TRBD1 matches 7 bases. Germline V gene data show CDR1 as SNHLY and CDR2 as FYNNEI. The length of the CDR3 is 14 residues. The ends lost 7 bases at V and 7 bases at J; junction bases unmatched: 10. The CDR3 protein is CASTGQEIGQPQHF. CDR3 in DNA: TGTGCCAGCACAGGACAGGAAATAGGCCAGCCCCAGCATTTT.

The V and J genes are TRBV24-1 and TRBJ2-3, with D unresolved. V lost 2 bases, J lost 6 bases, and 14 bases lay in between. This CDR3 region has 15 residues. Germline lookup yields CDR1 KGHDR and CDR2 SFDVKD. The CDR3 spells CATSDSPPYSDTQYF. CDR3 nucleotides: TGTGCCACCAGTGATTCCCCCCCGTATTCGGATACGCAGTATTTT.

CDR3 in amino acids: CASSLGWTNLYEQYF. The CDR3 bases are TGCGCCAGCAGCTTGGGTTGGACTAACCTCTACGAGCAGTACTTC. The J gene is TRBJ2-7, the V gene TRBV5-1, with D perhaps TRBD2 (6 bases). The ends were cut back, 0 bases at V and 3 bases at J, with 13 bases in the middle. CDR1 is SGHRS, CDR2 YFSETQ, per germline. The CDR3 has 15 residues.

The chain recombines TRBV4-1 with TRBJ2-7; D possibly corresponds to TRBD1 (5 bases). The germline V gene encodes CDR1 MGHRA and CDR2 YSYEKL. Deletions cut 4 bases from V and 2 bases from J, with 18 bases between. CDR3 size: 16 residues. The CDR3 DNA reads TGCGCCAGCAGCCTCGTCCTAGGACAATCCGCCTACGAGCAGTACTTC. Translated, it gives CASSLVLGQSAYEQYF.

The rearrangement joins TRBV19 to TRBJ1-6, with D perhaps TRBD1 (6 bases). Trimming left V 5 bases short and J 5 bases short, with 13 bases between. The CDR3 has 15 residues. CDR1 and CDR2 from the germline V gene are LNHDA and SQIVND (reference sequence). The CDR3 DNA is TGTGCCAGTAGTCGGCAGGGGCGGGATAATTCACCCCTCCACTTT. Residues: CASSRQGRDNSPLHF.

This clone occurred once. The chain has TRBV2 and TRBJ2-7; 13 nucleotides line up with TRBD2. With 7 bases clipped from V and 5 bases from J, the junction kept 8 bases outside the gene matches. CDR3 length equals 15 residues. Germline V CDR1 and CDR2: SNHLY, FYNNEI. CDR3 sequence reads: CASTQLAGGYNEQYF. The CDR3, as DNA: TGTGCCAGCACTCAACTAGCGGGAGGGTACAACGAGCAGTACTTC.